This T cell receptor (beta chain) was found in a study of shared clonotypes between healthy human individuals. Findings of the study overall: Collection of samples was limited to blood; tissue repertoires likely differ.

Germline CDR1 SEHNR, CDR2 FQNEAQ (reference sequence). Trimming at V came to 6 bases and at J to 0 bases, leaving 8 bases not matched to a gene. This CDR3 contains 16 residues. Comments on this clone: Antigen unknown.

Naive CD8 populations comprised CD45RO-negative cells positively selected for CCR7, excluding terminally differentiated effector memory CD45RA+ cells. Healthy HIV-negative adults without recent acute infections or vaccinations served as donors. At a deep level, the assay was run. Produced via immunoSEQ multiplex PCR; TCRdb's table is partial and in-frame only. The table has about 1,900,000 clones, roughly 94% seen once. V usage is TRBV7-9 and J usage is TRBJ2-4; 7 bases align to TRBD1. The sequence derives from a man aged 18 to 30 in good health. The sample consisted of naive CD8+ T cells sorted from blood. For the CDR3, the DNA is TGTGCCAGCAGTTTCGAGTGGGACAGAGCCAAAAACATTCAGTACTTC. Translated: CASSFEWDRAKNIQYF.